This TCR beta chain stems from a study of cytomegalovirus exposure and HLA in healthy donors. The CDR3 covers 15 residues. Germline lookup yields CDR1 LNHDA and CDR2 SQIVND (reference sequence). PCR was performed using 60 Vbeta and 13 Jbeta primers. Data came from immunoSEQ multiplex PCR; TCRdb stores just in-frame clones and leaves some out. Of about 86,000 clones in the sample, around four fifths were seen once. Concerning this clone: Mismatch with germline at one junction end may stem from a read error.

The sequenced sample consisted of PBMCs. This chain connects TRBV19 to TRBJ2-7, with 7 bases that match TRBD2. The sequence was collected from a male donor in good health and CMV-seropositive. CDR3 DNA: TGCGCCTCCACCCGCGACGGAGCGGGGACCTACGAGCAGTACTTC. It codes for CASTRDGAGTYEQYF.